These T cell receptor beta chains were read from a single sample in a study of blood T cell repertoires in COVID-19. Method: immunoSEQ multiplex PCR; TCRdb's copy keeps in-frame clones and lacks some. The repertoire holds about 200,000 clones, with about 90% as singletons. The sample taken for sequencing was peripheral blood. The receptors derive from a man aged 18 to 35 with active or convalescent COVID-19. Both conserved end residues are part of each CDR3. A D gene is named only where the DNA matches it firmly. Only part of the rows carry a size: once, few, many, or a class if the clone is expanded.

-	TRBV5-8	-	TRBJ1-4	CASSLARGAGGEKLFF	TGTGCCAGCAGCTTGGCACGGGGAGCGGGGGGTGAAAAACTGTTTTTT
-	TRBV5-5	TRBD2	TRBJ2-1	CASSLVLAGSNEQFF	TGTGCCAGCAGCTTGGTACTAGCGGGATCCAATGAGCAGTTCTTC
once	TRBV6-1	-	TRBJ1-2	CASSELLGRGQGYTF	TGTGCCAGCAGTGAACTTTTGGGGAGGGGCCAGGGCTACACCTTC
-	TRBV25-1	TRBD2	TRBJ2-5	CASRRTSGVGETQYF	TGTGCCAGCCGACGAACTAGCGGGGTGGGGGAGACCCAGTACTTC
-	TRBV5-6	TRBD1	TRBJ1-1	CASSFGQGGTEAFF	TGTGCCAGCAGCTTCGGACAGGGTGGCACTGAAGCTTTCTTT
-	TRBV9	-	TRBJ2-5	CASSVDARRETQYF	TGTGCCAGCAGCGTAGACGCAAGGCGGGAGACCCAGTACTTC
-	TRBV19	-	TRBJ1-5	CASSPGGGEPQHF	TGTGCCAGTAGTCCGGGGGGGGGAGAACCCCAGCATTTT
-	TRBV29-1	-	TRBJ1-4	CSVAGYGGNEKLFF	TGCAGCGTTGCCGGGTACGGGGGTAATGAAAAACTGTTTTTT
-	TRBV30	TRBD1	TRBJ2-7	CAWRQGYEQYF	TGTGCCTGGCGACAGGGATATGAGCAGTACTTC
once	TRBV6-5	TRBD2	TRBJ2-7	CASSYAGGYYEQYF	TGTGCCAGCAGTTACGCGGGGGGGTACTACGAGCAGTACTTC
once	TRBV9	TRBD1	TRBJ1-2	CASNLDRDGYTF	TGTGCCAGCAACCTGGACAGGGATGGCTACACCTTC
-	TRBV7-9	TRBD1	TRBJ2-7	CASSLVPSYRGPHSYEQYF	TGTGCCAGCAGCTTAGTTCCATCTTACAGGGGGCCTCACTCCTACGAGCAGTACTTC
-	TRBV3-1/TRBV3-2	-	TRBJ2-3	CASSQSPLGLQGTDTQYF	TGTGCCAGCAGCCAAAGCCCTTTGGGGCTACAAGGCACAGATACGCAGTATTTT
-	TRBV5-4	TRBD1	TRBJ1-1	CASSRDRARYTEAFF	TGTGCCAGCAGTCGCGACAGGGCCAGGTACACTGAAGCTTTCTTT
once	TRBV6-5	TRBD1	TRBJ2-5	CATPGTGGFIGTQYF	TGTGCCACCCCCGGGACAGGGGGTTTTATTGGGACCCAGTACTTC
-	TRBV5-4	TRBD1	TRBJ2-7	CASSSKVGGTGAYEQYF	TGTGCCAGCAGCTCTAAGGTTGGGGGGACAGGAGCCTACGAGCAGTACTTC
-	TRBV5-1	-	TRBJ2-5	CASSLAAVETQYF	TGCGCCAGCAGCTTGGCGGCGGTGGAGACCCAGTACTTC
-	TRBV12-3/TRBV12-4	-	TRBJ1-6	CASSYQDSPLHF	TGTGCCAGCAGTTATCAGGATTCACCCCTCCACTTT
-	TRBV29-1	-	TRBJ1-1	CSALGATNTEAFF	TGCAGCGCCCTAGGGGCGACAAACACTGAAGCTTTCTTT
-	TRBV6-2/TRBV6-3	TRBD2	TRBJ2-1	CASSSSGSLGEQFF	TGTGCCAGCAGTTCTAGCGGGAGTCTTGGTGAGCAGTTCTTC
-	TRBV5-1	-	TRBJ2-6	CASSSVFSGANVLTF	TGCGCCAGCAGCTCTGTCTTCTCTGGGGCCAACGTCCTGACTTTC
-	TRBV28	TRBD1	TRBJ1-2	CASSFSGQGSRGYTF	TGTGCCAGCAGTTTCTCGGGACAGGGGTCGCGCGGCTACACCTTC
-	TRBV3-1/TRBV3-2	TRBD1	TRBJ1-1	CASSPRQGRTEAFF	TGTGCCAGCAGCCCGAGACAGGGACGCACTGAAGCTTTCTTT
-	TRBV9	-	TRBJ1-4	CASSAQQGPATNEKLFF	TGTGCCAGCAGCGCGCAACAGGGCCCTGCAACTAATGAAAAACTGTTTTTT
-	TRBV4-3	TRBD1	TRBJ2-7	CASSRTGEAYEQYF	TGCGCCAGCAGTAGGACAGGGGAAGCCTACGAGCAGTACTTC
-	TRBV2	TRBD1	TRBJ1-2	CASTTGGENYGYTF	TGTGCCAGCACGACAGGGGGCGAAAACTATGGCTACACCTTC
-	TRBV24-1	TRBD1	TRBJ2-2	CATSDAGQGSPGELFF	TGTGCCACCAGTGATGCGGGACAGGGATCTCCCGGGGAGCTGTTTTTT
-	TRBV9	-	TRBJ1-4	CASSELPGQGLEKLFF	TGTGCCAGCAGCGAGCTGCCGGGACAAGGATTAGAAAAACTGTTTTTT
-	TRBV7-2	-	TRBJ2-2	CASSPIDGSGELFF	TGTGCCAGCAGCCCTATAGATGGTTCCGGGGAGCTGTTTTTT
-	TRBV5-1	TRBD2	TRBJ2-4	CASSLAGGQGRNIQYF	TGCGCCAGCAGCTTGGCGGGAGGCCAGGGTCGAAACATTCAGTACTTC
once	TRBV19	TRBD2	TRBJ2-1	CASNGIAGLYEQFF	TGTGCCAGTAACGGGATAGCGGGATTATATGAGCAGTTCTTC
-	TRBV6-1	TRBD2	TRBJ2-1	CASSDLGLAGPDEQFF	TGTGCCAGCAGTGATTTGGGGCTAGCGGGACCGGATGAGCAGTTCTTC
-	TRBV19	-	TRBJ1-2	CASSMGGEGYGYTF	TGTGCCAGTAGTATGGGCGGGGAGGGCTATGGCTACACCTTC
-	TRBV7-9	TRBD1	TRBJ2-1	CASSLHGTGGFEQFF	TGTGCCAGCAGCTTACACGGGACAGGGGGCTTTGAGCAGTTCTTC
-	TRBV5-4	-	TRBJ1-2	CASSSRQKSIYGYTF	TGTGCCAGCAGCTCCCGACAGAAATCGATCTATGGCTACACCTTC
once	TRBV3-1/TRBV3-2	TRBD1	TRBJ1-1	CASRRDSYTEAFF	TGTGCCAGCAGGAGGGACAGTTACACTGAAGCTTTCTTT
once	TRBV9	TRBD2	TRBJ2-1	CASSPASRGAGGPDEQFF	TGTGCCAGCAGCCCCGCATCAAGGGGGGCGGGAGGGCCGGATGAGCAGTTCTTC
-	TRBV4-2	TRBD1	TRBJ1-2	CASSGQGAKAYGYTF	TGTGCCAGCAGCGGACAGGGGGCGAAGGCCTATGGCTACACCTTC
-	TRBV7-9	-	TRBJ2-7	CASGDTVYEQYF	TGTGCCAGCGGGGACACTGTCTACGAGCAGTACTTC
-	TRBV19	TRBD1	TRBJ2-1	CASSTAGTGEFF	TGTGCCAGTAGTACCGCCGGGACAGGGGAGTTCTTC